This TCR beta chain was identified during a study of radiation and T cells in renal cell carcinoma. With respect to this clone: Its target is unknown.

Regarding time point: blood 4 weeks post-SBRT, at nephrectomy. Treatment in this sample: 15 Gy SBRT to primary tumor, nephrectomy 4 weeks later. This renal cell carcinoma was of the clear cell type. V was clipped by 7 bases and J by 6 bases; unmatched bases: 7. In germline, CDR1 is MDHEN, CDR2 SYDVKM. The CDR3 has 14 residues. Study observations and caveats: Pretreatment tumor biopsies were lacking, so baseline clonotypes are unknown. In blood, top tumor clones expanded by 2 weeks, shrinking by 4.

Sequencing was performed with immunoSEQ multiplex PCR; in TCRdb, only in-frame clones are kept and a portion is missing. Counted here are about 78,000 clones, about 89% occurring once; the ten biggest clones make up around 6%. The TCR comes from a woman in her sixties or seventies with renal cell carcinoma. The sample here was blood, taken from a patient whose treatment included radiotherapy and nephrectomy. The rearrangement joins TRBV28 to TRBJ1-5; 9 positions match TRBD1. DNA of the CDR3: TGTGCCAGCACCTCGGACAGGGGAAGTCAGCCCCAGCATTTT. Translating gives CASTSDRGSQPQHF.